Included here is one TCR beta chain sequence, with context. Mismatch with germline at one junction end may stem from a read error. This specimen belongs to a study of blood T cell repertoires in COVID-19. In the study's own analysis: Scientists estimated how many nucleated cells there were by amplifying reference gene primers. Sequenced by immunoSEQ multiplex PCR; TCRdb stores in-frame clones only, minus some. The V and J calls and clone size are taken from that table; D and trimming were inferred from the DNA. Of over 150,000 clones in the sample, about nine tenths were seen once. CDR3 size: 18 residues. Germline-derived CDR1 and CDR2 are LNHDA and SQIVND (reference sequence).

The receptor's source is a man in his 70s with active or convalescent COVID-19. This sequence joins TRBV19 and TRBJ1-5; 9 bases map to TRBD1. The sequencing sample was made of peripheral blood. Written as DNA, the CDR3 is TGTGCCAGTAGACCGGGACAGGGAATCCTATATAGCCATCAGCCCCAGCATTTT. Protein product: CASRPGQGILYSHQPQHF. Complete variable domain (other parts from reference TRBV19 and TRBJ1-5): DGGITQSPKYLFRKEGQNVTLSCEQNLNHDAMYWYRQDPGQGLRLIYYSQIVNDFQKGDIAEGYSVSREKKESFPLTVTSAQKNPTAFYLCASRPGQGILYSHQPQHFGDGTRLSIL.